This TCR beta chain was identified during a study of T cells in Graves' hyperthyroidism and ophthalmopathy (dated by TCRdb to the late 2010s). About the investigation overall: Peripheral blood samples were taken at initial diagnosis, before any treatment was given. In addition, the study compared T-cell repertoires in thyroid tissue and in blood from over 5 Graves' hyperthyroidism patients. Prospective prediction of ophthalmopathy was tested in an independent validation cohort of fewer than 20 hyperthyroidism patients and 17 patients who later progressed to ophthalmopathy. For training and testing, the 100 or so patients in the discovery cohort were randomly divided in a 7:3 ratio. To identify distinguishing TCR V-J signatures, a discovery cohort of 95 to 100 patients was used, comprising roughly 45 with Graves' ophthalmopathy and 55 to 65 with stable Graves' hyperthyroidism. After blood sampling, hyperthyroidism patients were treated with methimazole at a starting dose of 30 mg daily, and ophthalmopathy patients were treated with high-dose intravenous methylprednisolone. The paper describes TCR Vbeta CDR3 sequencing of 135 peripheral blood samples, made up of around 41 ophthalmopathy patients, 70 to 80 hyperthyroidism patients and roughly 17 progressor patients.

This clonotype was observed at least ten times. No antigen is known for it. Base qualities are missing; no much larger clone stands one base away. The TCR beta CDR3 regions were amplified from the RNA transcripts. The TCR CDR3 was subjected to a first round of RT-PCR using the HTBI primer set and the Qiagen OneStep RT-PCR kit. The libraries were constructed in a second round of multiplex PCR and then size-selected and purified. Libraries were sequenced paired-end with 100 bp reads on an Illumina HiSeq2000. The authors' pipeline ran thus. Raw data were processed with SOAPnuke, discarding reads with adapters, uncalled bases, mean Phred below 15, or no exact constant-primer or identifier match. High-quality paired reads were merged with COPE v1.2.5, and unique nucleotide sequences were defined as clonotypes. MiTCR v1.1 was used to align clonotypes to the IMGT TRBV, TRBD and TRBJ reference segments. Only V-J combinations with frequency above 0.0001, covering approximately 99% of repertoires, were analysed. The TCS score was defined as the ratio of F50 (clonal expansion) to E x V (chaos), calculated using BLOSUM62-based TCRdist between CDR3 peptides within each V-J. Welch's t-statistics and random forest reduced some 510 V-J features to roughly 13, which were used in a naive Bayes classifier (R e1071). The public sequencing data were trimmed at Q25 with fastp and processed into clonotypes with MiXCR by TCRdb, which kept only in-frame beta chains. Merged by CDR3 protein, the rows form single entries marked with the most common genes and DNA. For this entry, the V and J calls and clone size follow TCRdb and not the study's own pipeline. The sample records about 480,000 distinct CDR3 sequences, less than 25% of which are singletons. Around 11% of the sample is held by the ten biggest clonotypes.

Cut back by 4 bases and 2 bases, the V and J ends lie 16 bases apart. CDR1 and CDR2 (SGDLS, YYNGEE) derive from the germline V gene. The CDR3, cysteine through phenylalanine, is 16 amino acids long. Only the CDR3 DNA is retained, 48 bases long and in frame from the first base. Ophthalmopathy patients had moderately to severely active disease, Clinical Activity Score of at least 3, NOSPECS grade of at least 4, and duration under 3 months. Any patient with an uncontrolled infection, another autoimmune disease, pregnancy or lactation was excluded. Diagnoses were established on the basis of clinical symptoms, serum thyroxine and TRAb, thyroid ultrasound, and orbital computed tomography. PBMCs were separated from roughly 10 ml of fresh peripheral blood using Ficoll-Paque density gradient centrifugation. Total RNA was extracted with Trizol reagent, and quality was checked on an Agilent 2100 Bioanalyzer.

Overall study results and their limits: In validation, progression to ophthalmopathy was predicted by the model with nearly 71% sensitivity and just over 72% specificity, a median of roughly 6.4 months before onset. No statistical method was used to set the sample size in advance, and investigators knew the group allocation. A 13 V-J signature model separated ophthalmopathy from stable hyperthyroidism, with just over 85% sensitivity and roughly 84% specificity in cross-validation and 80%/75% in testing. Most expanded thyroid clonotypes (frequency above 0.001) were also found in blood, which suggests that blood repertoires may mirror thyroid immune responses.

The material sequenced was blood. The rearranged segments are TRBV9 and TRBJ1-3; TRBD1 is perhaps the D gene, given 5 matching bases. The TCR sequence derives from a woman under 40 with Graves' ophthalmopathy. Read as DNA, the sequence is TGTGCCAGCAGCCCCACTGGGCAGGGACCTGGAAACACCATATATTTT. This codes for CASSPTGQGPGNTIYF. The variable domain in full, with residues beyond the CDR3 obtained from the reference TRBV9 and TRBJ1-3 genes, is DSGVTQTPKHLITATGQRVTLRCSPRSGDLSVYWYQQSLDQGLQFLIQYYNGEERAKGNILERFSAQQFPDLHSELNLSSLELGDSALYFCASSPTGQGPGNTIYFGEGSWLTVV.